This T cell receptor beta chain originates from a study of shared clonotypes between healthy human individuals. As to this clone: The antigen remains unidentified.

Study outcomes and limitations: Rarefaction exposed incomplete sorted-subset sequencing despite large depth. Relative to memory subsets, naive subsets generally showed larger estimated richness. Around 5% was the fraction of naive CD4 clonotypes found shared across several donors.

An assay was performed, and its level was deep. The method was immunoSEQ multiplex PCR; TCRdb's version includes in-frame clones alone and lacks a portion of them. Among approximately 600,000 clones listed, roughly 95% were seen once. The naive CD8 population came from CD45RO-negative cells selected for CCR7, without terminally differentiated effector memory CD45RA+ cells. V shed 3 bases, J shed 5 bases, and the junction held 15 bases outside the gene matches. CDR1 SGHAT and CDR2 FQNNGV come from the germline V gene. This CDR3 is 19 amino acids long. The chain combines TRBV11-2 with TRBJ2-1; 11 bases agree with TRBD2. Sequencing input: naive CD8+ T cells sorted from blood. The sequence derives from a woman under 40 in good health. The CDR3 sequence is CASSFSPRATSGSNNEQFF. In nucleotides, the CDR3 is TGTGCCAGCAGCTTTTCCCCGAGGGCTACTAGCGGGAGCAACAATGAGCAGTTCTTC.